What follows are 13 T cell receptor beta chains derived from one specimen sequenced in a study of cytomegalovirus exposure and HLA in healthy donors. This PCR relied on a set of 60 Vbeta primers and 13 Jbeta primers. Profiling relied on immunoSEQ multiplex PCR, and the TCRdb table lists in-frame clones only, not all of them. Its listing shows some 200,000 clones. Specimen: PBMCs. The source of these receptors is a young woman in good health and CMV-seropositive.

The genes are TRBV2 and TRBJ2-2, with TRBD2 matching 16 bases. After removal of 6 bases from V and 5 bases from J, the junction contained 12 bases not matched to a gene. CDR1 and CDR2 from the germline V gene are SNHLY and FYNNEI. This CDR3 is 19 amino acids long. The CDR3 loop is CASRPKGLAGGPGTGELFF. The CDR3 DNA is TGTGCCAGCAGGCCTAAGGGACTAGCGGGAGGGCCGGGAACCGGGGAGCTGTTTTTT.

The rearrangement joins TRBV2 to TRBJ2-7; the D is unclear. The germline gives CDR1 SNHLY, CDR2 FYNNEI. The CDR3 runs 12 residues. Trimming shortened V by 7 bases and J by 6 bases, and 13 bases separated the two germline ends. The CDR3 bases are TGTGCCAGCAAAAAACTCCTTCCCGAGCAGTACTTC. The encoded protein is CASKKLLPEQYF.

V usage is TRBV5-4 and J usage is TRBJ2-5; D not resolved. Trimming pared 4 bases from V and 1 base from J, leaving 11 bases between. The CDR3 has 14 residues. Germline lookup yields CDR1 SGHNT and CDR2 YYREEE (reference sequence). CDR3 amino acids: CASSDVRVQETQYF. The CDR3 DNA follows: TGTGCCAGCAGCGACGTCCGGGTCCAAGAGACCCAGTACTTC.

This chain joins TRBV7-9 and TRBJ1-2; no clear D gene. The germline V and J ends were trimmed by 4 bases and 5 bases, with 11 bases remaining between them. The CDR3 loop spans 13 amino acids. Germline V lookup: CDR1 SEHNR, CDR2 FQNEAQ (reference sequence). This CDR3 is CASSSGLYYGYTF. CDR3 bases: TGTGCCAGCAGCTCGGGTCTCTATTATGGCTACACCTTC.

The V and J genes are TRBV6-5 and TRBJ2-6; no reliable D call. Germline CDR1 reads MNHEY; CDR2 reads SVGAGI. The CDR3 covers 15 residues. V dropped 5 bases and J dropped 0 bases, with 8 bases sitting between them. The CDR3 sequence is CASSRQISGANVLTF. CDR3 coding DNA: TGTGCCAGCAGTCGTCAGATCTCTGGGGCCAACGTCCTGACTTTC.

The chain employs TRBV7-2 and TRBJ2-7; D is possibly TRBD2 (6 bases). The V gene's germline CDR1 is SGHTA and CDR2 FQGNSA. The CDR3 runs 13 residues. V lost 5 bases to trimming and J lost 6 bases, with 14 bases between them. The CDR3 here is CASSRGLGAEQYF. CDR3 coding DNA: TGTGCCAGCAGCCGGGGGTTAGGGGCCGAGCAGTACTTC.

The chain uses TRBV28 and TRBJ1-2; maybe TRBD1 (6 bases). The CDR3 length is 12 residues. CDR1 is MDHEN, CDR2 SYDVKM, per germline. Deletions cut 8 bases from V and 9 bases from J, with 16 bases between. The CDR3 DNA reads TGTGCCAGCGGGGGCCAGAATGATCGCTACACCTTC. It specifies CASGGQNDRYTF.

V usage is TRBV15 and J usage is TRBJ2-7, with unresolved D. Deletions cut 0 bases from V and 3 bases from J, with 15 bases between. The germline CDR1 and CDR2 sequences are LNHNV and YYDKDF (reference sequence). CDR3 length equals 16 residues. The CDR3 DNA follows: TGTGCCACCAGCAGAGACGTGTCAGGTACCAGCTACGAGCAGTACTTC. Residues: CATSRDVSGTSYEQYF. Supplemented by reference TRBV15 and TRBJ2-7, the full variable domain reads DAMVIQNPRYQVTQFGKPVTLSCSQTLNHNVMYWYQQKSSQAPKLLFHYYDKDFNNEADTPDNFQSRRPNTSFCFLDIRSPGLGDTAMYLCATSRDVSGTSYEQYFGPGTRLTVT.

The CDR3 DNA sequence: TGTGCCAGTAGTCCCAGGGGGCGTTTCGACACTGAAGCTTTCTTT. Encoded protein: CASSPRGRFDTEAFF. This rearrangement joins TRBV19 to TRBJ1-1, with 8 bases identical to TRBD1. The junction had 8 bases not matched to a gene; V was cut back by 5 bases and J by 3 bases. Per germline, CDR1 LNHDA and CDR2 SQIVND (reference sequence). This CDR3 spans 15 amino acids.

This chain connects TRBV12-5 to TRBJ1-3; the D gene is possibly TRBD1 (6 bases). Germline CDR1 is LGHNT and CDR2 is FRNRAP. This CDR3 has 15 amino acids. The V end was cut by 3 bases, the J end by 4 bases, with 13 bases between. The CDR3 reads CASGFATGNGNTIYF. In DNA, the CDR3 is TGTGCTAGTGGTTTCGCAACAGGGAACGGAAACACCATATATTTT.

The chain links TRBV6-1 to TRBJ1-5; 10 nucleotides match TRBD1. The germline V gene encodes CDR1 MNHNS and CDR2 SASEGT. This CDR3 is 15 amino acids long. The V and J ends lost 6 bases and 5 bases, in that order; junction bases with no gene match: 7. CDR3 in amino acids: CASRGQGFVYQPQHF. In DNA form, the CDR3 reads TGTGCCAGCAGGGGACAGGGGTTTGTTTATCAGCCCCAGCATTTT.

This chain connects TRBV29-1 to TRBJ2-1; 7 bases agree with TRBD1. The V and J ends lost 4 bases and 9 bases, in that order; junction bases with no gene match: 15. CDR3 size: 15 residues. Per the germline V gene, CDR1 is SQVTM and CDR2 is ANQGSEA. CDR3 in amino acids: CSVGRDSNFKGEQFF. In DNA, the CDR3 is TGCAGCGTTGGCCGGGACAGTAACTTCAAGGGTGAGCAGTTCTTC.

For the CDR3, the DNA is TGTGCCAGCAGCGTAGTTAATAGCGGGATCAATGAGCAGTTCTTC. This codes for CASSVVNSGINEQFF. The V and J genes are TRBV9 and TRBJ2-1; 8 bases fit TRBD2. This CDR3 is built from 15 residues. J lost 6 bases, V lost 0 bases, and 5 bases had no gene match. CDR1 SGDLS and CDR2 YYNGEE come from the germline V gene.